Sequencing of this T cell receptor (beta chain) was carried out in a study of immune evolution from preneoplasia to lung adenocarcinoma listed by TCRdb under 2021. In terms of the full investigation: No AAH lesions showed HLA loss of heterozygosity, compared with around 7% of AIS, around 16% of MIA and around a third of ADC lesions. The study used immune gene expression, TCR sequencing and multiplex immunofluorescence to profile the immune contexture of lung adenocarcinoma precursors and invasive adenocarcinoma. Resected precursor lesions (AAH, AIS, MIA) and invasive adenocarcinomas were each compared against paired morphologically normal lung tissue. The sample size was set by how many specimens were available, not by a prior power calculation. The immune data were integrated with whole exome sequencing and methylation data obtained from the same cohort of nodules. A total of under 60 patients with pulmonary nodules who underwent surgical resection were included in the overall cohort. The TCR sequencing data were obtained from 45 to 60 patients. According to the study, roughly 100 samples were used for TCR sequencing. POLYSOLVER was used to infer class I HLA alleles from exome data, and LOHHLA was used to detect allele-specific HLA loss. The research as a whole found: Because all patients were from Japan and China, applicability to Western populations was uncertain. The findings rested on association rather than direct causation, and larger cohorts with long-term follow-up and longitudinal biopsies were considered necessary. Clonality was highest in normal lung, while later-stage lesions appeared to have lower clonality but higher T cell density and diversity. The highest top T cell clone frequencies were observed in normal lung, and a progressive decrease in top T cell clone frequencies appeared to occur from AAH through AIS, MIA and invasive adenocarcinoma. Compared with EGFR-mutant or double wild-type lesions, KRAS-mutant nodules had the highest T cell clonality.

Between 2014 and 2017, the patients underwent resection in either Japan or China. Histologic diagnosis of each case was confirmed independently by two lung cancer pathologists on H&E slides. Premalignant or tumor cells were enriched for nucleic acid extraction by macro-dissection performed after pathologic assessment. The AllPrep DNA/RNA FFPE Kit was used to isolate DNA from FFPE tissue. The junction carries 20 bases between V and J, which are trimmed by 6 bases and 3 bases respectively. The CDR3 contains 16 residues, cysteine and phenylalanine counted. The retained sequence is limited to the CDR3, 48 bases, with the frame set at the first base. The germline V gene encodes CDR1 MDHEN and CDR2 SYDVKM. TCR beta CDR3 regions were sequenced from DNA using the immunoSEQ hsTCRbeta Kit. Per the authors' processing: The ImmunoSEQ Analyzer was used to analyse the TCR sequencing data. T cell clonality was defined as 1 minus Pielou's evenness, calculated on productive rearrangements. To measure T cell diversity, the inverse Simpson index was applied to productive templates. T cell density was defined as TCR beta template counts normalized to usable DNA, with usable DNA estimated by amplifying and sequencing housekeeping genes. Two-sided Kruskal-Wallis tests were used to compare TCR metrics between histologic stages. Sourced from immuneACCESS, this table was stored by TCRdb with only in-frame sequences that have V and J called. A share of the clones is absent; for the studies checked, an unresolved V gene accounts for under half, and the remainder has no known explanation. V and J calls and clone size are as listed in that table; D and trimming were resolved from the DNA. The sample records fewer than 6,000 clones, about 82% of which are singletons. Together, the top ten hold more than 2.5% of the sample.

Comments on this clone: The antigen this receptor binds is unknown. Within one base of it there is no much larger clone, and no base qualities were kept.

This receptor chain uses TRBV28 and TRBJ2-5, and the D gene may be TRBD1, 6 bases matching. Specimen: FFPE invasive lung adenocarcinoma tissue. The label giving this sample's cell subset or site can be read as: frankly invasive lung adenocarcinoma (ADC). This sequence originates from a person aged 45-60 years with lung adenocarcinoma. In nucleotides, the sequence is TGTGCCAGCAGCCCAGGGGCAGGTGGGTTTAAAGAGACCCAGTACTTC. Its protein product is CASSPGAGGFKETQYF.